This T cell receptor (beta chain) was retrieved from a study of cytomegalovirus exposure and HLA in healthy donors. Use of 60 Vbeta and 13 Jbeta primers characterized the PCR. Repertoires were generated with immunoSEQ multiplex PCR, while TCRdb's copy carries only in-frame clones and drops some. The table records 90,000 to 120,000 clones, around 83% of them present only once. Regarding this clone: What it recognizes is unknown.

The CDR3 is 14 amino acids. With V trimmed by 6 bases and J by 0 bases, 2 bases remained unmatched. Germline values: CDR1 MDHEN, CDR2 SYDVKM. Broader study findings: The presence/absence work took it that sequencing depth was about the same across donors.

Input material: PBMCs. V gene TRBV28 combines with J gene TRBJ2-3, with 8 bases fitting TRBD1. This TCR was sampled from a young woman in good health and CMV-seronegative. The CDR3 sequence is CASRGTGSTDTQYF. DNA of the CDR3: TGTGCCAGCAGAGGGACAGGAAGCACAGATACGCAGTATTTT.